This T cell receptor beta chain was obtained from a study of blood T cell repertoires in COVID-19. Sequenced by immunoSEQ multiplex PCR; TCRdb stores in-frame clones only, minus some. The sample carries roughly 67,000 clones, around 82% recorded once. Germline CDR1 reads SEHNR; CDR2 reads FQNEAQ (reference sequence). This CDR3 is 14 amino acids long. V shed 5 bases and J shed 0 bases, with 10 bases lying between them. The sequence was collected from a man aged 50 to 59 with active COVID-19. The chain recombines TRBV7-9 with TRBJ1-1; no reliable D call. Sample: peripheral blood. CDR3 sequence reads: CASSDLHLNTEAFF. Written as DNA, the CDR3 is TGTGCCAGCAGCGATCTCCACTTGAACACTGAAGCTTTCTTT.